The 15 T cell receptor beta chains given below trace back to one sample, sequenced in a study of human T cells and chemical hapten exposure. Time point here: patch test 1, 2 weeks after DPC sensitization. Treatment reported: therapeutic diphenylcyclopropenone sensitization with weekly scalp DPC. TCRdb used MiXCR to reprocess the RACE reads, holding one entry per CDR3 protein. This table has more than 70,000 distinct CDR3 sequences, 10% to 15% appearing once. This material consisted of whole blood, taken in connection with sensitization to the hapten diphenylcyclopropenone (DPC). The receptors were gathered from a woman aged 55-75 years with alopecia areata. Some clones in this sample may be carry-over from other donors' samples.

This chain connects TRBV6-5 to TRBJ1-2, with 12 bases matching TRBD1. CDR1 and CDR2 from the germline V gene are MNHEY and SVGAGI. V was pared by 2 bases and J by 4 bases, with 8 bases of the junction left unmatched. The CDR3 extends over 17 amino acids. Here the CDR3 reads CASSYTPGTGGTYGYTF. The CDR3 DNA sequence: TGTGCCAGCAGTTACACTCCAGGGACAGGGGGCACCTATGGCTACACCTTC.

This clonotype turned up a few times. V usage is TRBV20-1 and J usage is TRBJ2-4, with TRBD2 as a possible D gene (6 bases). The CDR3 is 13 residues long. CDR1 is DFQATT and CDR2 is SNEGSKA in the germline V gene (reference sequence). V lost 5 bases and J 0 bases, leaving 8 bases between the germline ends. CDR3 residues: CSAGGIAKNIQYF. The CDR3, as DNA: TGCAGTGCTGGGGGGATAGCCAAAAACATTCAGTACTTC.

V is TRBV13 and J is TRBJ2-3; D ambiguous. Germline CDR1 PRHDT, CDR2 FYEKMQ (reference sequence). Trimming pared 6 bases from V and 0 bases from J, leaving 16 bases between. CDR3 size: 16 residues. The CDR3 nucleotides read TGTGCCAGCAGATTCCGCCCGGCCCCTAGCACAGATACGCAGTATTTT. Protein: CASRFRPAPSTDTQYF.

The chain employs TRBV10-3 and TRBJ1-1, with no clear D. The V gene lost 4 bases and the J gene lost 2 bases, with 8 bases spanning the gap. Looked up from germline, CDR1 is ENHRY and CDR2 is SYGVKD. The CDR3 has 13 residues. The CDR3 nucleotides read TGTGCCATCAGTGCGGGAGACAACACTGAAGCTTTCTTT. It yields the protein CAISAGDNTEAFF.

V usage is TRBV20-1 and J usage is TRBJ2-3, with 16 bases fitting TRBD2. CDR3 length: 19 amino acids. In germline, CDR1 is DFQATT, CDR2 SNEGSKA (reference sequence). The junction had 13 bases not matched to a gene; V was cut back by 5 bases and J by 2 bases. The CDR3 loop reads CSALNPGLAGGHLTDTQYF. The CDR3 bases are TGCAGTGCTCTTAACCCGGGACTAGCGGGGGGGCATCTCACAGATACGCAGTATTTT.

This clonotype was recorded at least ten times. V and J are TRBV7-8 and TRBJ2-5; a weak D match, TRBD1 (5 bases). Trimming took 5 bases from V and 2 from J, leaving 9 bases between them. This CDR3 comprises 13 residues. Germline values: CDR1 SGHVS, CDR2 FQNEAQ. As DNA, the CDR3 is TGTGCCAGCAGCCTGACAGATCAAGAGACCCAGTACTTC. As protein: CASSLTDQETQYF.

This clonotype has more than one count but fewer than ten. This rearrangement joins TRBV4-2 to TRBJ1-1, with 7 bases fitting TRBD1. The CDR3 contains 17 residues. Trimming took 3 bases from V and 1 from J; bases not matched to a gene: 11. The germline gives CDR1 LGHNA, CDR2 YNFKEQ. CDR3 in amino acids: CASSQTKQQGRNTEAFF. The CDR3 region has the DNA TGTGCCAGCAGCCAGACCAAACAACAGGGGCGGAACACTGAAGCTTTCTTT.

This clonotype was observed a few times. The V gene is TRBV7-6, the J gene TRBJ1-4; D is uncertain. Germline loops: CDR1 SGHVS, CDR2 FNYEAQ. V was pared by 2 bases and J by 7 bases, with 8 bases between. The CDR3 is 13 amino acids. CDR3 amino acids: CASSLWVGEKLFF. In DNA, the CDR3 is TGTGCCAGCAGCTTATGGGTTGGTGAAAAACTGTTTTTT.

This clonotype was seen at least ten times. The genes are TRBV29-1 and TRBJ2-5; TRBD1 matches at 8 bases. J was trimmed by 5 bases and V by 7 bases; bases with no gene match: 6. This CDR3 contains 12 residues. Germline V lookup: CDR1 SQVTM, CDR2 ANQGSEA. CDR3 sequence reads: CSGRTGRETQYF. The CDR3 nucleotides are TGCAGCGGACGGACAGGGCGGGAGACCCAGTACTTC. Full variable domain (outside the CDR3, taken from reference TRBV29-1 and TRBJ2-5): SAVISQKPSRDICQRGTSLTIQCQVDSQVTMMFWYRQQPGQSLTLIATANQGSEATYESGFVIDKFPISRPNLTFSTLTVSNMSPEDSSIYLCSGRTGRETQYFGPGTRLLVL.

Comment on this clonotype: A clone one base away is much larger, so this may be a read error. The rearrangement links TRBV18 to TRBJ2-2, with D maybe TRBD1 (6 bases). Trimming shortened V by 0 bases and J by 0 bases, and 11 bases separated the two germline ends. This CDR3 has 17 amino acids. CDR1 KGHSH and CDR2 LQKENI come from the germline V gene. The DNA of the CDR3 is TGTGCCAGCTCACCACCGCCCGGGACAACGAACACCGGGGAGCTGTTTTTT. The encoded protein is CASSPPPGTTNTGELFF.

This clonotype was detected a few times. CDR3 residues: CASSYWTDPNYGYTF. As DNA, the CDR3 is TGTGCCAGCAGTTACTGGACCGACCCTAACTATGGCTACACCTTC. The J gene is TRBJ1-2, the V gene TRBV12-3 or TRBV12-4; no reliable D call. V dropped 4 bases and J dropped 0 bases, with 12 bases sitting between them. This CDR3 comprises 15 residues.

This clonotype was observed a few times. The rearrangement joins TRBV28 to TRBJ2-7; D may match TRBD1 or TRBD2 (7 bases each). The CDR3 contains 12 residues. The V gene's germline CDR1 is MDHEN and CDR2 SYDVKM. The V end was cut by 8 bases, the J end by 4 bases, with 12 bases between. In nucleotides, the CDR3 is TGTGCCAGCCGCAGGGGGGGGTACGAGCAGTACTTC. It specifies CASRRGGYEQYF.

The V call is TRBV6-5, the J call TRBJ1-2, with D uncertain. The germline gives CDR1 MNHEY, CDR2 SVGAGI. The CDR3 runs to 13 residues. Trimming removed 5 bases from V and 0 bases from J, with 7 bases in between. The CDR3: CASSELTNYGYTF. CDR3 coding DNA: TGTGCCAGCAGTGAACTAACTAACTATGGCTACACCTTC.

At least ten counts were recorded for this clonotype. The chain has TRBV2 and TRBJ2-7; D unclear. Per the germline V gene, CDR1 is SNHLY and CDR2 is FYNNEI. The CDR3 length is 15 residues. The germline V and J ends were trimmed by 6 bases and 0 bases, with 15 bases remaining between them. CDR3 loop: CASRRPQPSSYEQYF. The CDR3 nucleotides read TGTGCCAGCAGGAGACCCCAACCCTCCTCCTACGAGCAGTACTTC.

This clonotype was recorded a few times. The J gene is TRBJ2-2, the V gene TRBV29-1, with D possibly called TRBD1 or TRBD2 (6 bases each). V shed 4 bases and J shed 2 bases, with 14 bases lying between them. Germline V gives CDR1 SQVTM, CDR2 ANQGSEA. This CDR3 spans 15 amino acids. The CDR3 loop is CSVVTGAVNTGELFF. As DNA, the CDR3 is TGCAGCGTTGTAACGGGGGCGGTAAACACCGGGGAGCTGTTTTTT.